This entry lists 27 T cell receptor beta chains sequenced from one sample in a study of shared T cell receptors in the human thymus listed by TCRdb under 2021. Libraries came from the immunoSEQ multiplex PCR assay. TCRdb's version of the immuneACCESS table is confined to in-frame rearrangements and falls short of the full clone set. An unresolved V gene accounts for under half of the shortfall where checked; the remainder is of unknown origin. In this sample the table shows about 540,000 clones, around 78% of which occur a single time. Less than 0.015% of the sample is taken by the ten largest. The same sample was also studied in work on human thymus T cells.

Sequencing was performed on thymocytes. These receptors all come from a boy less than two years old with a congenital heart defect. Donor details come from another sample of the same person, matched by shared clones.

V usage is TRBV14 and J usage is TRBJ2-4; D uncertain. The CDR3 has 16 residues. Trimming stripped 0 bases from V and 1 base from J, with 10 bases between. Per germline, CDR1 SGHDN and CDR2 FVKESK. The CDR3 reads CASSQDSMMAKNIQYF. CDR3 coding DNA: TGTGCCAGCAGCCAAGATAGTATGATGGCCAAAAACATTCAGTACTTC. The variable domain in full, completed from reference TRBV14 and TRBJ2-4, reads EAGVTQFPSHSVIEKGQTVTLRCDPISGHDNLYWYRRVMGKEIKFLLHFVKESKQDESGMPNNRFLAERTGGTYSTLKVQPAELEDSGVYFCASSQDSMMAKNIQYFGAGTRLSVL.

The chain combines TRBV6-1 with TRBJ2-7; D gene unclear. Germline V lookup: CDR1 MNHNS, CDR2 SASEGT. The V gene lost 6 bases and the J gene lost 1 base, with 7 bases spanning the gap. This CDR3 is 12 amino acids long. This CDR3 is CASRARSYEQYF. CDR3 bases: TGTGCCAGCAGAGCTAGGTCCTACGAGCAGTACTTC.

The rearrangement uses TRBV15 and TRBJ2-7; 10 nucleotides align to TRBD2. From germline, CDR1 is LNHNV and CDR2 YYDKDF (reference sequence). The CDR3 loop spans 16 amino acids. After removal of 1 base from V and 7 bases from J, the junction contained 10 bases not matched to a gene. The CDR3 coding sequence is TGTGCCACCAGCAGAGCCGAACTAGCGGGGTCCCGGGAGCAGTACTTC. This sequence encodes CATSRAELAGSREQYF. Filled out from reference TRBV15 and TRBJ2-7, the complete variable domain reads DAMVIQNPRYQVTQFGKPVTLSCSQTLNHNVMYWYQQKSSQAPKLLFHYYDKDFNNEADTPDNFQSRRPNTSFCFLDIRSPGLGDTAMYLCATSRAELAGSREQYFGPGTRLTVT.

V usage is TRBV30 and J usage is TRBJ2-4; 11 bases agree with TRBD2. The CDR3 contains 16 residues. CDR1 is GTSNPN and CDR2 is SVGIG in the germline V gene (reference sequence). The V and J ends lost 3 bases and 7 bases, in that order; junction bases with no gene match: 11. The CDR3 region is CAWSPGTSGEGNIQYF. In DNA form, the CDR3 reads TGTGCCTGGAGCCCCGGGACTAGCGGAGAGGGGAACATTCAGTACTTC.

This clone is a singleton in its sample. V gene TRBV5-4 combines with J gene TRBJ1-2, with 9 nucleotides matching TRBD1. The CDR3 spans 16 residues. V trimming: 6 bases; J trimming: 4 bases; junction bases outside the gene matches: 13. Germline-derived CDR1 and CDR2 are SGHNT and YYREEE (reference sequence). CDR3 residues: CASMPRDRAGFYGYTF. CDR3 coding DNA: TGTGCCAGCATGCCCCGGGACAGGGCGGGTTTCTATGGCTACACCTTC.

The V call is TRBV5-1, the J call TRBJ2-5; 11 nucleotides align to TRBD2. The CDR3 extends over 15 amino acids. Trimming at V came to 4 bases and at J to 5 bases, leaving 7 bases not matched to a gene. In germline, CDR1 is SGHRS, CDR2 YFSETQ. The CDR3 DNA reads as TGCGCCAGCAGCACAGCTAGCGGGAGGATGGAGACCCAGTACTTC. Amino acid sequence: CASSTASGRMETQYF.

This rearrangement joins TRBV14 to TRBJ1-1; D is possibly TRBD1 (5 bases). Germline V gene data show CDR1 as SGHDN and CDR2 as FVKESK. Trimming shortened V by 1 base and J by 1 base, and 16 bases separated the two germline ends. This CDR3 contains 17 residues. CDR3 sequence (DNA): TGTGCCAGCAGCCAAGCTGGGGACGGGGGGAGGAACACTGAAGCTTTCTTT. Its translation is CASSQAGDGGRNTEAFF.

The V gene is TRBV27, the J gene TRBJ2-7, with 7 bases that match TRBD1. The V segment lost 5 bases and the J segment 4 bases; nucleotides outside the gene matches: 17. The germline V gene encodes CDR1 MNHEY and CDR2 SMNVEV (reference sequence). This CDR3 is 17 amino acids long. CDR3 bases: TGTGCCAGCAGTCCGAGGGCAACCGGGACAGCCGATTACGAGCAGTACTTC. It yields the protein CASSPRATGTADYEQYF.

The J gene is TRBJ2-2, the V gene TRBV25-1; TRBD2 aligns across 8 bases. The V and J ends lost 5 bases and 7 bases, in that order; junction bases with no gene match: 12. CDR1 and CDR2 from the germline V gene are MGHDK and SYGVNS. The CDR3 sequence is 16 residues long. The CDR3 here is CASSPAVGLGGGELFF. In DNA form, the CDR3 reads TGTGCCAGCAGTCCTGCCGTGGGACTAGGAGGCGGGGAGCTGTTTTTT.

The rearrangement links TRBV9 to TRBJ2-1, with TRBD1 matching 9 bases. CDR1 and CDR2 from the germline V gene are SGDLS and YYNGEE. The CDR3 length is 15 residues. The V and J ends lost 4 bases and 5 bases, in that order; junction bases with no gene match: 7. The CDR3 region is CASSTRDRVDNEQFF. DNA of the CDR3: TGTGCCAGCAGCACCCGGGACAGGGTCGACAATGAGCAGTTCTTC. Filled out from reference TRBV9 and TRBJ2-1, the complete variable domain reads DSGVTQTPKHLITATGQRVTLRCSPRSGDLSVYWYQQSLDQGLQFLIQYYNGEERAKGNILERFSAQQFPDLHSELNLSSLELGDSALYFCASSTRDRVDNEQFFGPGTRLTVL.

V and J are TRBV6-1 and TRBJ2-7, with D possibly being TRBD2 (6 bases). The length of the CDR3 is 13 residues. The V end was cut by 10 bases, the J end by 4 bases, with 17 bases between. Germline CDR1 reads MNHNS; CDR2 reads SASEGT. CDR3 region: CATAGSGTYEQYF. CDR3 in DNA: TGTGCCACGGCGGGTAGCGGCACTTACGAGCAGTACTTC.

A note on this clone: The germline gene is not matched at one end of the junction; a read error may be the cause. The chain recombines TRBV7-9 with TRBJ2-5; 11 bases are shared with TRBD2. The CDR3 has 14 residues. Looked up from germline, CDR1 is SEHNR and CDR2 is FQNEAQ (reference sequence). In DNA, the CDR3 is TGTGCCAGCAGCGTAGCGGGAGGGCAAGAGACCCAGTACTTC. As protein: CASSVAGGQETQYF. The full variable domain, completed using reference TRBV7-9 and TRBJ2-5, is DTGVSQNPRHKITKRGQNVTFRCDPISEHNRLYWYRQTLGQGPEFLTYFQNEAQLEKSRLLSDRFSAERPKGSFSTLEIQRTEQGDSAMYLCASSVAGGQETQYFGPGTRLLVL.

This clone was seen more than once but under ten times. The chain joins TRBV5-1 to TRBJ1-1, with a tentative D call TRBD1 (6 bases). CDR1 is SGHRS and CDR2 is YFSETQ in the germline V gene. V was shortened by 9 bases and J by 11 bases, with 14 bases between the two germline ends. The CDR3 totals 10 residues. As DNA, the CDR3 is TGCGCCACCCAGGGACAAGGGGCTTTCTTT. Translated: CATQGQGAFF. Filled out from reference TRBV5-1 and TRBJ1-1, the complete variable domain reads KAGVTQTPRYLIKTRGQQVTLSCSPISGHRSVSWYQQTPGQGLQFLFEYFSETQRNKGNFPGRFSGRQFSNSRSEMNVSTLELGDSALYLCATQGQGAFFGQGTRLTVV.

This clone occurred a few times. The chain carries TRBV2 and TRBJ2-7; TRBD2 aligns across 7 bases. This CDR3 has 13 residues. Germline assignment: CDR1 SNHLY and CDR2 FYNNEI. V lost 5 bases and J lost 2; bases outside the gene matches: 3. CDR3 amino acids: CASSSAGAYEQYF. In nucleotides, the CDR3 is TGTGCCAGCAGTTCCGCGGGAGCCTACGAGCAGTACTTC.

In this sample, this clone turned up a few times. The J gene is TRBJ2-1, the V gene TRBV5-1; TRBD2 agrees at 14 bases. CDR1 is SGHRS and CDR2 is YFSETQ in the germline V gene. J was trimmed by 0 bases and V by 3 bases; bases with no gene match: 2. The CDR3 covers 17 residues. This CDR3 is CASSSGTSGSSYNEQFF. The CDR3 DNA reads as TGCGCCAGCAGCTCAGGGACTAGCGGGAGCTCCTACAATGAGCAGTTCTTC.

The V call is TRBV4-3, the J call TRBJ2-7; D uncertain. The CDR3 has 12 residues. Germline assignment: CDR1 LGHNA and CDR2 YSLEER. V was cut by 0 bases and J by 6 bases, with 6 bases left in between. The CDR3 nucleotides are TGCGCCAGCAGCCAAGATCCGAGCGAGCAGTACTTC. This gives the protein CASSQDPSEQYF.

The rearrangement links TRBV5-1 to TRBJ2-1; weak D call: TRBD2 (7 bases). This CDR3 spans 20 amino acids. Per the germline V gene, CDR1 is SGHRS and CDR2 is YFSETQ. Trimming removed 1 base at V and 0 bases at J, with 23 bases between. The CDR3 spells CASSLSGPLGGASSYNEQFF. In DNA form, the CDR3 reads TGCGCCAGCAGCTTGAGCGGCCCCCTAGGGGGGGCAAGCTCCTACAATGAGCAGTTCTTC.

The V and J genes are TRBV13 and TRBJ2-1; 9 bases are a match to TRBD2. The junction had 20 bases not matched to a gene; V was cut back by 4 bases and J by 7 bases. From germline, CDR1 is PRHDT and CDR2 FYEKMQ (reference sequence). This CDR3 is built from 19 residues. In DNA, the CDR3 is TGTGCCAGCAGCTATAGCAGGGGTCCTAGCGGGAACGGTCGAAATGAGCAGTTCTTC. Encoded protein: CASSYSRGPSGNGRNEQFF.

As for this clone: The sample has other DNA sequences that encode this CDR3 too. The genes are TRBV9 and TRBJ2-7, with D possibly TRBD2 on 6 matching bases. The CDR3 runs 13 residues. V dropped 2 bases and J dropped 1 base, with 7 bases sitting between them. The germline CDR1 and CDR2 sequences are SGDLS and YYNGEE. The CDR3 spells CASSVGTSYEQYF. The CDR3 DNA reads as TGTGCCAGCAGCGTTGGGACTTCCTACGAGCAGTACTTC.

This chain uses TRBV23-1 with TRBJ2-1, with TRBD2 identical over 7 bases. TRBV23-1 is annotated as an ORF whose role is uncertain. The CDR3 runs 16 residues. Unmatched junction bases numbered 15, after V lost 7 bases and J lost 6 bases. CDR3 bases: TGCGCCAGCACCCCAGCCGTCCCGACTAGCTCCAATGAGCAGTTCTTC. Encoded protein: CASTPAVPTSSNEQFF.

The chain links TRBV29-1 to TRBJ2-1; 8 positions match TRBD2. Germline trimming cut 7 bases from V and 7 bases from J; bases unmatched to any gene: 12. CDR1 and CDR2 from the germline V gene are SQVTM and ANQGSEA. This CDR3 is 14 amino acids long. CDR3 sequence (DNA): TGCAGCGCCCCCGGACTATCGGGAGGGAATGAGCAGTTCTTC. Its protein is CSAPGLSGGNEQFF.

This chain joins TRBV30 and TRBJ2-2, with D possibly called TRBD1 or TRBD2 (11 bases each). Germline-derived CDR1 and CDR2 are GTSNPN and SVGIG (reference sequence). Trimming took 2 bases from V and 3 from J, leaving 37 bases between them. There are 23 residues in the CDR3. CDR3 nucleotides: TGTGCCTGGAGTTCCGGACAGGGGGCGATGTCTAGCGGGAGGTCCCGGGACACCGGGGAGCTGTTTTTT. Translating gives CAWSSGQGAMSSGRSRDTGELFF.

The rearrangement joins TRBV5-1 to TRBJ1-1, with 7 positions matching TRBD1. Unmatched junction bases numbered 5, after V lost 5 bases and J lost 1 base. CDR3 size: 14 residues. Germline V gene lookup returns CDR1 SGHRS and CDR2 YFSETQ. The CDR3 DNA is TGCGCCAGCAGGCCTAGGGGGCCGAACACTGAAGCTTTCTTT. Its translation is CASRPRGPNTEAFF.

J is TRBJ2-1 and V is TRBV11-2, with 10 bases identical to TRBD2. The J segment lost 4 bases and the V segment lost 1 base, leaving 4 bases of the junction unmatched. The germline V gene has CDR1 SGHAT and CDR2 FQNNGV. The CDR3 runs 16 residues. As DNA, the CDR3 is TGTGCCAGCAGCTTAGCCGCTAGCGGGGGATACAATGAGCAGTTCTTC. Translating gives CASSLAASGGYNEQFF.

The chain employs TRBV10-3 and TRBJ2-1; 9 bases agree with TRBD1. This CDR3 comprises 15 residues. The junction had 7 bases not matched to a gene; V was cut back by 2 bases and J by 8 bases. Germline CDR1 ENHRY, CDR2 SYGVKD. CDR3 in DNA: TGTGCCATCAGTGAGGAAACAGGGGGCATTGATGAGCAGTTCTTC. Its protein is CAISEETGGIDEQFF.

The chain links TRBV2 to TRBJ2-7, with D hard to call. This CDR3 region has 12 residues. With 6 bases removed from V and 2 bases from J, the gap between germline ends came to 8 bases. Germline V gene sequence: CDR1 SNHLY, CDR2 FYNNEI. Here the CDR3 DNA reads TGTGCCAGCAGCCCTTCTCCCTACGAGCAGTACTTC. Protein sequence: CASSPSPYEQYF.

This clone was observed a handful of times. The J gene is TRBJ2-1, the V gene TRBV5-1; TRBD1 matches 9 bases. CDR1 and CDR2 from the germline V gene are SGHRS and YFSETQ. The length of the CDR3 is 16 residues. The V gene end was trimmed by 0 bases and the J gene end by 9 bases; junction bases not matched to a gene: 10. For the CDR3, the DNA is TGCGCCAGCAGCTTGGATCCGGGACAGGGTTTGTGTGAGCAGTTCTTC. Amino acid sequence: CASSLDPGQGLCEQFF.